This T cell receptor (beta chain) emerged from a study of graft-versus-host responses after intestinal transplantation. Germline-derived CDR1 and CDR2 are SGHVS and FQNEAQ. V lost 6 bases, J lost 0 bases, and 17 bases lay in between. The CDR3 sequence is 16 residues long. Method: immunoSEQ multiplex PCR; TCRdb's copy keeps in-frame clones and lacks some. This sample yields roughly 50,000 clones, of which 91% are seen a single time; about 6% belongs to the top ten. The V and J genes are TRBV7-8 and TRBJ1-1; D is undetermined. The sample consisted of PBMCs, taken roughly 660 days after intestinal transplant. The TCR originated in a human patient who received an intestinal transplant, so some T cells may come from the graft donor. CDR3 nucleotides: TGTGCCAGCAGTAGTGACGTGGCAGTCATGAACACTGAAGCTTTCTTT. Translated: CASSSDVAVMNTEAFF.